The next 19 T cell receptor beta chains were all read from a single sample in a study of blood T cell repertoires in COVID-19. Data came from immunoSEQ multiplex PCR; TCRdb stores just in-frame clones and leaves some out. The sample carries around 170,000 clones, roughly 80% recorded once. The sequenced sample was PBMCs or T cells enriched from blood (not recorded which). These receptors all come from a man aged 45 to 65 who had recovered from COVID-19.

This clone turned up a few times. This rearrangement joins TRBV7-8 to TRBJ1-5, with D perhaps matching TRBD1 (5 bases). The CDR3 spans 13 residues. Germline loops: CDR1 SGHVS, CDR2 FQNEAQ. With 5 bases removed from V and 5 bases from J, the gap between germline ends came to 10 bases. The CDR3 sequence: CASSTRGYQPQHF. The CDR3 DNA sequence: TGTGCCAGCAGCACAAGGGGTTATCAGCCCCAGCATTTT.

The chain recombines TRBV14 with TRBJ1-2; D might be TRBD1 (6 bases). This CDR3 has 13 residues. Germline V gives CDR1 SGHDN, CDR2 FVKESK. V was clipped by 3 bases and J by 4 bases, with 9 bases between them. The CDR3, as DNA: TGTGCCAGCAGCCACGGGACAACCTATGGCTACACCTTC. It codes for CASSHGTTYGYTF.

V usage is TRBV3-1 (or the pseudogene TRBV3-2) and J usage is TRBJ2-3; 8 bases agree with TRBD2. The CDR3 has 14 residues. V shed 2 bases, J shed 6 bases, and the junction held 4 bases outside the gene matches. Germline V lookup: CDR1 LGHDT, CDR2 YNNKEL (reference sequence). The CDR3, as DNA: TGTGCCAGCAGCCAATCACTAGCGGCGGATACGCAGTATTTT. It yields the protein CASSQSLAADTQYF.

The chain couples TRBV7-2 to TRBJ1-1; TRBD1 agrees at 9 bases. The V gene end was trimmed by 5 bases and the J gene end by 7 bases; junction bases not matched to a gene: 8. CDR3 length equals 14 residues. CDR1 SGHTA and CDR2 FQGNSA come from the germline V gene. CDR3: CASSLGTGLGEAFF. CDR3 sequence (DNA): TGTGCCAGCAGCCTCGGGACAGGGTTAGGTGAAGCTTTCTTT.

CDR3 sequence: CASSPWGEGAGSYGYTF. The DNA for the CDR3 is TGCGCCAGCAGCCCTTGGGGCGAGGGGGCGGGTTCATATGGCTACACCTTC. The V and J genes are TRBV5-1 and TRBJ1-2; TRBD1 matches at 7 bases. CDR1 is SGHRS and CDR2 is YFSETQ in the germline V gene. The CDR3 has 17 amino acids. V lost 4 bases to trimming and J lost 5 bases; unmatched junction nucleotides: 17.

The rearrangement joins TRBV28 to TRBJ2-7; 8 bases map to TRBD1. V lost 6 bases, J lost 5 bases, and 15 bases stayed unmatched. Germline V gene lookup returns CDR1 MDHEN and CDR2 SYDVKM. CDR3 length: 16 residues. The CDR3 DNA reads TGTGCCAGCAGGTCGATAGGACAGGGACGTCTTCACGAGCAGTACTTC. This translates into CASRSIGQGRLHEQYF.

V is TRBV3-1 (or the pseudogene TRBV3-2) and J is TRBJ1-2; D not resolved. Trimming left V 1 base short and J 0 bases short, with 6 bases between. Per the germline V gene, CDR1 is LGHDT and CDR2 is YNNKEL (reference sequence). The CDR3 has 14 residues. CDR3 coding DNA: TGTGCCAGCAGCCAAGTCACAGCTAACTATGGCTACACCTTC. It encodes CASSQVTANYGYTF.

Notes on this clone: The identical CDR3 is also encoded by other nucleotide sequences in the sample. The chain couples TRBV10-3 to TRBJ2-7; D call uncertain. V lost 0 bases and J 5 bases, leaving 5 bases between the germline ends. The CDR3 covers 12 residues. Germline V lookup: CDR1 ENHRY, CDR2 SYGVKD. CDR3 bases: TGTGCCATCAGTGAGTCACGGGACGAGCAGTACTTC. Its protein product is CAISESRDEQYF.

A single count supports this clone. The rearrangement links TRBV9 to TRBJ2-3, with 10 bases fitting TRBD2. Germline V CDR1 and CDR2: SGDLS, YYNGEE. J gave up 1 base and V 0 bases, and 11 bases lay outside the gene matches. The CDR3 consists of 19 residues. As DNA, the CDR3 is TGTGCCAGCAGCGTAGTCCCAGCGGGGGGGCCCGGTGGCACAGATACGCAGTATTTT. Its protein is CASSVVPAGGPGGTDTQYF. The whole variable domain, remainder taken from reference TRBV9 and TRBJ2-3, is DSGVTQTPKHLITATGQRVTLRCSPRSGDLSVYWYQQSLDQGLQFLIQYYNGEERAKGNILERFSAQQFPDLHSELNLSSLELGDSALYFCASSVVPAGGPGGTDTQYFGPGTRLTVL.

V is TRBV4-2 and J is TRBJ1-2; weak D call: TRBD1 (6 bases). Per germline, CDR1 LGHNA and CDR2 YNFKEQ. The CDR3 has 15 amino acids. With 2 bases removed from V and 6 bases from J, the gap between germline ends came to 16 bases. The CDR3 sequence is CASSQPYRDPHGYTF. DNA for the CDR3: TGTGCCAGCAGCCAACCCTACAGGGATCCCCATGGCTACACCTTC.

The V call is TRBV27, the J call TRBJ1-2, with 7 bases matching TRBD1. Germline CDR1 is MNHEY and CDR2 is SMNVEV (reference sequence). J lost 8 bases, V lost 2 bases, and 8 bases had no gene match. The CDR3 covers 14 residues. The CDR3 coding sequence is TGTGCCAGCAGTTTAGATCCGGACAGGTGGGGCTACACCTTC. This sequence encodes CASSLDPDRWGYTF.

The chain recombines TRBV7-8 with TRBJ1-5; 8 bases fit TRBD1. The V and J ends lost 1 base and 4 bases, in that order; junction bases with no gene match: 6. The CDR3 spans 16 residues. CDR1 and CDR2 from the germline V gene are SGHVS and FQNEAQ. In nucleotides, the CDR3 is TGTGCCAGCAGCTTAGAGGGGACAGGTAAGAATCAGCCCCAGCATTTT. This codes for CASSLEGTGKNQPQHF.

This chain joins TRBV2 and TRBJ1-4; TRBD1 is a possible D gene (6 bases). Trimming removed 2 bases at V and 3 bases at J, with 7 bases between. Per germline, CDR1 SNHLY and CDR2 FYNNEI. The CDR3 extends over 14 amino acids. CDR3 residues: CASSEQGSNEKLFF. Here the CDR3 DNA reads TGTGCCAGCAGTGAACAGGGGTCTAATGAAAAACTGTTTTTT.

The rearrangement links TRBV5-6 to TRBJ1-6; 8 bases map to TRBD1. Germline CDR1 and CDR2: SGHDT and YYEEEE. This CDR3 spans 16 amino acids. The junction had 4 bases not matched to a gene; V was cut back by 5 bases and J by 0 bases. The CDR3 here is CASRTQGGSYNSPLHF. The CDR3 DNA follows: TGTGCCAGCAGGACACAGGGGGGCTCCTATAATTCACCCCTCCACTTT.

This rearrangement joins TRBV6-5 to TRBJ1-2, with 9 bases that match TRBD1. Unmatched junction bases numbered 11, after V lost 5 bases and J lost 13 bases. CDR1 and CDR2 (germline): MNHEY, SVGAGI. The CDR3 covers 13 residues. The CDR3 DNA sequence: TGTGCCAGCAGTCCGGGGACAGGGTTCTGGGCCACCTTC. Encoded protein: CASSPGTGFWATF.

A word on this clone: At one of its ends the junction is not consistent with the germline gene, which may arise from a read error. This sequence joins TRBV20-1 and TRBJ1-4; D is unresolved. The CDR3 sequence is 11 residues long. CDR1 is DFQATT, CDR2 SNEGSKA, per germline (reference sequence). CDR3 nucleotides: TGCAGTGCTAGGCCCGGAGGGCTCCCACTTTTT. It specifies CSARPGGLPLF.

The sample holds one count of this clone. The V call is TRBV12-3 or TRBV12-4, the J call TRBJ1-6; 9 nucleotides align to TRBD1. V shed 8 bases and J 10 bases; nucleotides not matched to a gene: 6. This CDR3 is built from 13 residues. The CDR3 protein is CASQGQGESPLHF. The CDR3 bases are TGTGCCAGCCAGGGACAGGGAGAATCACCCCTCCACTTT.

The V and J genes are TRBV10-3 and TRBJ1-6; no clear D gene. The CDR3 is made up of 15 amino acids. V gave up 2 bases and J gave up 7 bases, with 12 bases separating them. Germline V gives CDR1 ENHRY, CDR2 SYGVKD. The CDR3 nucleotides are TGTGCCATCAGTGAGGCGGGTCCCAGCAATTCACCCCTCCACTTT. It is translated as CAISEAGPSNSPLHF.

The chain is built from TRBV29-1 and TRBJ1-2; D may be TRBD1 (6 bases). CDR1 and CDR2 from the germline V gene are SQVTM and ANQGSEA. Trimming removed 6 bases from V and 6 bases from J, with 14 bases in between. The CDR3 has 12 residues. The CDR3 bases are TGCAGCGTCGCCCAGGGGCGGAATGGCTACACCTTC. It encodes CSVAQGRNGYTF. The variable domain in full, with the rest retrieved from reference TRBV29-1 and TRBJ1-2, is SAVISQKPSRDICQRGTSLTIQCQVDSQVTMMFWYRQQPGQSLTLIATANQGSEATYESGFVIDKFPISRPNLTFSTLTVSNMSPEDSSIYLCSVAQGRNGYTFGSGTRLTVV.